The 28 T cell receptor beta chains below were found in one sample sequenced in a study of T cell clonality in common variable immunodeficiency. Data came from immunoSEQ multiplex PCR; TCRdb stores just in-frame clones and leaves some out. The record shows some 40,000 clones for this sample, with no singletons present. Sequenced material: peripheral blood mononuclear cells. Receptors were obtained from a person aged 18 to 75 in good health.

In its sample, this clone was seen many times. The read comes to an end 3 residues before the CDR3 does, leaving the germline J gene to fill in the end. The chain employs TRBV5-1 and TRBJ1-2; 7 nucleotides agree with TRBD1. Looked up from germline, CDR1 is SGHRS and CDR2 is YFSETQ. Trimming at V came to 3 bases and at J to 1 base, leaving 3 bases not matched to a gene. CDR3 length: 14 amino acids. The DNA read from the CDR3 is TGCGCCAGCAGCTCCCGGGACAGTAACTATGGC. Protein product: CASSSRDSNYG. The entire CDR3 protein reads CASSSRDSNYGYTF.

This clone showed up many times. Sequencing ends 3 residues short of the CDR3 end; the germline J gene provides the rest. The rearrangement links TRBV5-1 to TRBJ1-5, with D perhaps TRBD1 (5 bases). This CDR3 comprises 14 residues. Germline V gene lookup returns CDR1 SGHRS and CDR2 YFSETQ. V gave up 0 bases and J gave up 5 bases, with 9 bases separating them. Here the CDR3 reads CASSLGQGDQPQHF. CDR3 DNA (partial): TGCGCCAGCAGCTTGGGCCAGGGTGATCAGCCC.

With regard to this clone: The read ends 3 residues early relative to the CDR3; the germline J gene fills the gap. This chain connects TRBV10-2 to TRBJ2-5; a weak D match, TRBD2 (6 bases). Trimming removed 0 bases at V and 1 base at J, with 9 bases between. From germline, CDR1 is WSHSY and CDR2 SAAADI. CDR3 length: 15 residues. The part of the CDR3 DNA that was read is TGCGCCAGCAGTGAGTCAGGAGGGTTCCAAGAGACC. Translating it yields CASSESGGFQET. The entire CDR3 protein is CASSESGGFQETQYF.

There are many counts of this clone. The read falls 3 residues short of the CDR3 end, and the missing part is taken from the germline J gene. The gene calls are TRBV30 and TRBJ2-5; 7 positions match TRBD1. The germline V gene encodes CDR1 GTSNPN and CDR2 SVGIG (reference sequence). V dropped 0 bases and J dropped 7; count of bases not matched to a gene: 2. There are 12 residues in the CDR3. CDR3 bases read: TGTGCCTGGAGTGTACAGGGGTGGACC. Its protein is CAWSVQGWT. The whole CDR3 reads CAWSVQGWTQYF.

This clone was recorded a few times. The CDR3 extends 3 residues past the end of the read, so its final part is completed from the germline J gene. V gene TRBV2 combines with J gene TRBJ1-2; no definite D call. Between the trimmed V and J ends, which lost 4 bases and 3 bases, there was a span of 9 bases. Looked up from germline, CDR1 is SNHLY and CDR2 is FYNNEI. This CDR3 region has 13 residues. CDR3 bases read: TGTGCCAGCAGTGTGGGCCAACACTATGGC. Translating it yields CASSVGQHYG. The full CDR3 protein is CASSVGQHYGYTF.

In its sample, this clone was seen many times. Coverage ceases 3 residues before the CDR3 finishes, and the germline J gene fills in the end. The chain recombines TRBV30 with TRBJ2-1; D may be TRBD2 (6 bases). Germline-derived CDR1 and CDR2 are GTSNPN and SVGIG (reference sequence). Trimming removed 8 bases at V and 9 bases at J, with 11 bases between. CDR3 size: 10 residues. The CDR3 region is CAGRGIEQFF. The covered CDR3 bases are TGTGCCGGTCGGGGGATTGAG.

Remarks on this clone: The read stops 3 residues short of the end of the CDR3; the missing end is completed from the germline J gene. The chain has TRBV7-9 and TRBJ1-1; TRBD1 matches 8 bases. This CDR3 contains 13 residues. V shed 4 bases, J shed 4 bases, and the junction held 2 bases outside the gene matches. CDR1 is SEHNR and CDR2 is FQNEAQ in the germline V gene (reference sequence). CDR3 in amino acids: CASSSDRVTEAFF. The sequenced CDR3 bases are TGTGCCAGCAGCTCGGACAGGGTCACTGAA.

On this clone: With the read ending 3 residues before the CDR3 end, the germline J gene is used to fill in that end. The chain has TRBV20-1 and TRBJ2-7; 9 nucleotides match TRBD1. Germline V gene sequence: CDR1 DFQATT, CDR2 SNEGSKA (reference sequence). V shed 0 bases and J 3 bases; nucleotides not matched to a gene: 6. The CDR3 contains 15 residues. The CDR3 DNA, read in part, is TGCAGTGCTAGAGATCTGGGACAGGGATTCTACGAG. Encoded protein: CSARDLGQGFYE. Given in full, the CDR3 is CSARDLGQGFYEQYF.

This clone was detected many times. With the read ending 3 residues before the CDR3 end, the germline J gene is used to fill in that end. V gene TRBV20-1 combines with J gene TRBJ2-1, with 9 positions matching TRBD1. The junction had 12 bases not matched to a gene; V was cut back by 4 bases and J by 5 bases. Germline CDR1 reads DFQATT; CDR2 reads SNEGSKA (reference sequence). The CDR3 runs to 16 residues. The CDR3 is CSAKKPPGQGDNEQFF. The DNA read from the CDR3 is TGCAGTGCTAAGAAGCCACCGGGACAGGGCGACAATGAG.

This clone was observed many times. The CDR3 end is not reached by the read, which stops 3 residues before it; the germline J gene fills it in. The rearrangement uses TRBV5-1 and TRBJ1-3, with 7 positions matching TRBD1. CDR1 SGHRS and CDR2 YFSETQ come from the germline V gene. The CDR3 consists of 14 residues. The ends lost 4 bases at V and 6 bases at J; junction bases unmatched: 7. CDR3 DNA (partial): TGCGCCAGCAGCCTAACCACAGGGGAAAACACC. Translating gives CASSLTTGENT. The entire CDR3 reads CASSLTTGENTIYF.

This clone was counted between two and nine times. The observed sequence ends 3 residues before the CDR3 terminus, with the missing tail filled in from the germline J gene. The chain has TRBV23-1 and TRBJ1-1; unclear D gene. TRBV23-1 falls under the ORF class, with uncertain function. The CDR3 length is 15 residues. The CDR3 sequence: CASSRTAGDNETAFF. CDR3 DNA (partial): TGCGCCAGCAGTCGTACAGCGGGAGATAACGAGACC.

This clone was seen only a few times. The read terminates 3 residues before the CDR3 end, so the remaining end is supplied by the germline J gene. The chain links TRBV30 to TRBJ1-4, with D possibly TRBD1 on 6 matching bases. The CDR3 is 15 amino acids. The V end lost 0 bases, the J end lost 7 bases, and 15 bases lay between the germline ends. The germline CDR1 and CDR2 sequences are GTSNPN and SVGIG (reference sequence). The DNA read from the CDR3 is TGTGCCTGGAGTGTATTGGGCAGGGGCAGTGAAAAA. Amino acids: CAWSVLGRGSEK. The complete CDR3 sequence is CAWSVLGRGSEKLFF. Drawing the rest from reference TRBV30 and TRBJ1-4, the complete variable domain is SQTIHQWPATLVQPVGSPLSLECTVEGTSNPNLYWYRQAAGRGLQLLFYSVGIGQISSEVPQNLSASRPQDRQFILSSKKLLLSDSGFYLCAWSVLGRGSEKLFFGSGTQLSVL.

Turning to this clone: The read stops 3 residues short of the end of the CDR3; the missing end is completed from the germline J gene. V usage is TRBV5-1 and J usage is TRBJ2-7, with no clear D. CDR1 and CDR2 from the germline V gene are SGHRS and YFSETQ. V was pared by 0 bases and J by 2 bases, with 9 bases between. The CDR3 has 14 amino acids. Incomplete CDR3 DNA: TGCGCCAGCAGCTTGGGTCCGGGTACCTACGAG. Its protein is CASSLGPGTYE. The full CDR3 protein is CASSLGPGTYEQYF.

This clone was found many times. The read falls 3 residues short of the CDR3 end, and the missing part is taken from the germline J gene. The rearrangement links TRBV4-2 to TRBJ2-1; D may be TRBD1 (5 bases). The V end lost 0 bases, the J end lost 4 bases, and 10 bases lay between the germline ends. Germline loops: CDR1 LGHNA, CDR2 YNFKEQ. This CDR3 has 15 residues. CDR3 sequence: CASSQDVGRYNEQFF. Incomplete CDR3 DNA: TGTGCCAGCAGCCAAGATGTGGGGCGGTACAATGAG.

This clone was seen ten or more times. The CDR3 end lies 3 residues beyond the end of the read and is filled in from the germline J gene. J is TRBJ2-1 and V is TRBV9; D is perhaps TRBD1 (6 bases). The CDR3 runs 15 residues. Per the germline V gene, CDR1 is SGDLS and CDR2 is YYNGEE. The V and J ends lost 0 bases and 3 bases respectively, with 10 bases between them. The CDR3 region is CASSVAGVNYNEQFF. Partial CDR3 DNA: TGTGCCAGCAGCGTAGCAGGGGTCAACTACAATGAG.

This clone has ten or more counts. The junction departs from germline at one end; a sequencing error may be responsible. The DNA read from the CDR3 is TGCGCCAGCAGCTTGGAGCTGGTGAATACTGAA. This codes for CASSLELVNTE. The whole CDR3 sequence is CASSLELVNTEAFF. This chain connects TRBV5-1 to TRBJ1-1; D is ambiguous. The read ends 3 residues shy of where the CDR3 ends; the end is completed using the germline J gene. There are 14 residues in the CDR3. Germline V gene data show CDR1 as SGHRS and CDR2 as YFSETQ.

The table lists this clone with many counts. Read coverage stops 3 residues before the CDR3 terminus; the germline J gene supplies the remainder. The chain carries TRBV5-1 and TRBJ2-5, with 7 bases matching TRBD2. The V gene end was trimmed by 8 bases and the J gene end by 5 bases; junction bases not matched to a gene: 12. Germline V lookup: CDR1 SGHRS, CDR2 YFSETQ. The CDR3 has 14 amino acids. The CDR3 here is CASISEGGRETQYF. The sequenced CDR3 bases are TGCGCCAGTATTAGCGAGGGAGGGAGGGAGACC.

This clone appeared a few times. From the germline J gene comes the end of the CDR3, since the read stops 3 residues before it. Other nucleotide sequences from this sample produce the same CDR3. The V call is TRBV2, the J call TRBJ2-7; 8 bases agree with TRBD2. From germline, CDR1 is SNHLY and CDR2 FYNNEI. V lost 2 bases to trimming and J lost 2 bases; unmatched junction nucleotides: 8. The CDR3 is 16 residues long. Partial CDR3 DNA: TGTGCCAGCAGTGAAACCGGGGGGGCCTCCGCCTACGAG. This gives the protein CASSETGGASAYE. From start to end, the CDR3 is CASSETGGASAYEQYF.

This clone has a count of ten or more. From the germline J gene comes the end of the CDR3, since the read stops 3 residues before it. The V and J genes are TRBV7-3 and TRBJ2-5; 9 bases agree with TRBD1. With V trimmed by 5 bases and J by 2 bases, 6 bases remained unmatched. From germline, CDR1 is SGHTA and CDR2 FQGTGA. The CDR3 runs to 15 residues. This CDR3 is CASSITGTGQETQYF. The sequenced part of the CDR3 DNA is TGTGCCAGCAGCATCACCGGGACAGGGCAAGAGACC.

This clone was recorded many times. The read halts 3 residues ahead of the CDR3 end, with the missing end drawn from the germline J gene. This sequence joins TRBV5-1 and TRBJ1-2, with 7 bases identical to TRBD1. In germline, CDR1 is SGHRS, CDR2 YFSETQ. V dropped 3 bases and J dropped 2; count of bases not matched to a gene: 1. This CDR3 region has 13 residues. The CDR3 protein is CASSSTGNYGYTF. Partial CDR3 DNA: TGCGCCAGCAGCTCGACAGGGAACTATGGC.

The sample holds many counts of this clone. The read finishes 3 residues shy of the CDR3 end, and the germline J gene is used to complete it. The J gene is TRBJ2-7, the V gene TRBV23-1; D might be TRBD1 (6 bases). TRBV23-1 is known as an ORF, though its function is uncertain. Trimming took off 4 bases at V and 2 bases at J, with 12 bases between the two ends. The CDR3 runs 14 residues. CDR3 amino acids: CASSLTGPTYEQYF. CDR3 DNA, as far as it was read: TGCGCCAGCAGTCTAACAGGGCCTACCTACGAG.

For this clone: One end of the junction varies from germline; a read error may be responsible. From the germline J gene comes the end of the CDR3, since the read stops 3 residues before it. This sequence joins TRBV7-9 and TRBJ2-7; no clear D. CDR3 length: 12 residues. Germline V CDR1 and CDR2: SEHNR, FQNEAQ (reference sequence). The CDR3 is CSSSSSVYEQYF. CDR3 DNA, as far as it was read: TGTTCCAGCAGTTCTAGTGTCTACGAG.

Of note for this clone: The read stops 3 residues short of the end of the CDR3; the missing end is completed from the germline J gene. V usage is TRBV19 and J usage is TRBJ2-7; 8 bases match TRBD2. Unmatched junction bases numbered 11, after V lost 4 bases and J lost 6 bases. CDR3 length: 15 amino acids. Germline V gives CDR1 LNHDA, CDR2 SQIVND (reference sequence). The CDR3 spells CASSTQGTSSTEQYF. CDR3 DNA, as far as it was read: TGTGCCAGTAGTACCCAGGGGACTAGTAGTACCGAG.

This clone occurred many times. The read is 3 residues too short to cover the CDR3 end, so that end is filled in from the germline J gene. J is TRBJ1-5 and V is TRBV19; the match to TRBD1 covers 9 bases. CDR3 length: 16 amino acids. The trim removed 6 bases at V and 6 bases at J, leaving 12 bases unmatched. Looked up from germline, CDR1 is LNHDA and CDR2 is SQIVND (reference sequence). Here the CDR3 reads CASRSAGTGLSQPQHF. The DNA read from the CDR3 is TGTGCCAGTAGAAGCGCCGGGACAGGGTTAAGTCAGCCC.

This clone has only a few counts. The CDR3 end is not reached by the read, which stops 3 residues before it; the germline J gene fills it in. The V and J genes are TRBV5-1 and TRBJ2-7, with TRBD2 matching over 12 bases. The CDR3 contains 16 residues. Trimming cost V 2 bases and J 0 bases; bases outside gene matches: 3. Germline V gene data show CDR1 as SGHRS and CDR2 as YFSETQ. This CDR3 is CASSFRTSGDSYEQYF. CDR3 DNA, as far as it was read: TGCGCCAGCAGCTTTAGGACTAGCGGGGACTCCTACGAG.

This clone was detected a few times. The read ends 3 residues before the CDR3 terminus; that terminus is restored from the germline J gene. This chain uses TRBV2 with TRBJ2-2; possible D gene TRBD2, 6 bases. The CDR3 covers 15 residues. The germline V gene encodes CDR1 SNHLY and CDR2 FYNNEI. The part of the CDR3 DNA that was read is TGTGCCAGCAGTAGTCAGGGTGGCGGGGATGAAAAG. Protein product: CASSSQGGGDEK. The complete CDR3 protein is CASSSQGGGDEKLFF.

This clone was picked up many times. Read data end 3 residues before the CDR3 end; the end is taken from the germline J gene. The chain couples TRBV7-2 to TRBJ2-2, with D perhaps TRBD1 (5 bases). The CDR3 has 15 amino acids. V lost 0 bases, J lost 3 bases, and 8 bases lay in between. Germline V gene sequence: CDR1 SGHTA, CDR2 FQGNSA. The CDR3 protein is CASSLAGPDTGELFF. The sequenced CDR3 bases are TGTGCCAGCAGCTTAGCGGGGCCAGACACCGGGGAG. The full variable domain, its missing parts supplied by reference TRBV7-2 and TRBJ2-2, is GAGVSQSPSNKVTEKGKDVELRCDPISGHTALYWYRQSLGQGLEFLIYFQGNSAPDKSGLPSDRFSAERTGGSVSTLTIQRTQQEDSAVYLCASSLAGPDTGELFFGEGSRLTVL.

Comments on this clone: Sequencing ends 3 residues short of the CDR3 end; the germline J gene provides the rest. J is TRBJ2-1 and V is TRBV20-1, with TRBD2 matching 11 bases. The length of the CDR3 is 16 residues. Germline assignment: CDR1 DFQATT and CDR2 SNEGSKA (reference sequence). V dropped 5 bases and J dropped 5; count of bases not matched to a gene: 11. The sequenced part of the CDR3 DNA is TGCAGTGCTCAAAGGCCGGGACTAGCGGCTAACAATGAG. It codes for CSAQRPGLAANNE. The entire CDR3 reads CSAQRPGLAANNEQFF.